The sample holds many counts of the clone carrying this T cell receptor (beta chain). Its antigen is currently unknown. Germline V gene lookup returns CDR1 SGHRS and CDR2 YFSETQ. The CDR3 consists of 14 residues. The V segment lost 3 bases and the J segment 7 bases; nucleotides outside the gene matches: 5. The data belong to a study of T cells in Graves' hyperthyroidism and ophthalmopathy. Patients having uncontrolled infection, another autoimmune disease, pregnancy or lactation were not included. Source material for PBMCs was 10 ml fresh peripheral blood. Amplified regions were TCR beta CDR3 sequences from RNA transcripts. First-round RT-PCR with HTBI primers amplified the TCR CDR3 region. TCRdb independently ran MiXCR on the multiplex PCR reads; one entry per CDR3 protein. The repertoire consists of about 370,000 distinct CDR3 sequences, with roughly 15% occurring once and the leading ten covering around 20%.

General study points: Also found in blood were most expanded thyroid clonotypes above 0.001. With a median lead of approximately six months before onset, the model predicted ophthalmopathy.

The clonotype originates from a woman aged 55-69 years with Graves' ophthalmopathy. The sample comprised blood. The chain combines TRBV5-1 with TRBJ2-1; 9 bases map to TRBD2. The CDR3 DNA follows: TGCGCCAGCAGCTCGAGCGGGAGGCTGAATGAGCAGTTCTTC. Its translation is CASSSSGRLNEQFF.